Listed here are 29 T cell receptor beta chains from one sample, sequenced in a study of T-cell reconstitution after alpha-beta-depleted transplantation in children. Preparing the TCRbeta library involved the use of unique molecular identifiers. MiXCR was run by TCRdb on the PCR reads, yielding one entry per CDR3 protein. The sample has 100,000 to 120,000 distinct CDR3 sequences; 5% to 8% are singletons. This specimen was PBMCs, mostly from graft donor cells, taken 360 days after TCRalphabeta/CD19-depleted stem cell transplant. These receptors were collected from a male patient under 10 years old who had a stem cell transplant for acute lymphoblastic leukemia, so the T cells may come from the graft donor.

This clonotype was recorded many times. The chain's CDR3 is CSARGSGGIYEQYF. In DNA form, the CDR3 reads TGCAGTGCTAGGGGTAGCGGGGGCATATACGAGCAGTACTTC. The chain has TRBV20-1 and TRBJ2-7; 9 nucleotides match TRBD2. V lost 3 bases to trimming and J lost 4 bases; unmatched junction nucleotides: 7. This CDR3 has 14 residues. Germline CDR1 is DFQATT and CDR2 is SNEGSKA (reference sequence).

The rearrangement links TRBV6-1 to TRBJ2-1; D remains ambiguous. This CDR3 region has 13 residues. CDR1 and CDR2 from the germline V gene are MNHNS and SASEGT. V shed 6 bases and J shed 4 bases, with 10 bases lying between them. CDR3 in DNA: TGTGCCAGCAGCCCTGGTGGGTACAATGAGCAGTTCTTC. Translated, it gives CASSPGGYNEQFF.

V is TRBV21-1 and J is TRBJ2-7. TRBV21-1 has pseudogene status. The CDR3 sequence is 15 residues long. CDR3 sequence reads: CASSKVCGRPYEQYF. The CDR3 nucleotides are TGTGCCAGCAGCAAAGTTTGCGGGAGACCCTACGAGCAGTACTTC.

Many counts were recorded for this clonotype. The chain joins TRBV28 to TRBJ2-1; TRBD2 matches 7 bases. The ends lost 9 bases at V and 6 bases at J; junction bases unmatched: 5. The CDR3 extends over 12 amino acids. Germline-derived CDR1 and CDR2 are MDHEN and SYDVKM. DNA of the CDR3: TGTGCCAGTAATAGCGGGTTCAATGAGCAGTTCTTC. This translates into CASNSGFNEQFF.

The chain has TRBV4-3 and TRBJ1-1; perhaps TRBD1 as D (5 bases). Germline assignment: CDR1 LGHNA and CDR2 YSLEER. This CDR3 has 14 residues. Trimming stripped 0 bases from V and 4 bases from J, with 9 bases between. Written as DNA, the CDR3 is TGCGCCAGCAGCCAAGATCAGGGTAGCACTGAAGCTTTCTTT. This sequence encodes CASSQDQGSTEAFF.

The table lists this clonotype with many counts. V is TRBV7-2 and J is TRBJ2-7, with D maybe TRBD2 (6 bases). Trimming took 1 base from V and 7 from J, leaving 17 bases between them. Germline V lookup: CDR1 SGHTA, CDR2 FQGNSA. The CDR3 sequence is 15 residues long. The CDR3 region has the DNA TGTGCCAGCAGCTTAGAGGCTAGCGCTAGAAGGGAGCAGTACTTC. This translates into CASSLEASARREQYF.

There are a few counts of this clonotype. The V call is TRBV5-4, the J call TRBJ2-7; tentative D call: TRBD1 (6 bases). V lost 0 bases and J 2 bases, leaving 12 bases between the germline ends. Germline assignment: CDR1 SGHNT and CDR2 YYREEE (reference sequence). The CDR3 has 15 amino acids. CDR3 sequence: CASSLEENRAYEQYF. The CDR3 bases are TGTGCCAGCAGCTTGGAGGAAAACAGGGCCTACGAGCAGTACTTC.

The chain couples TRBV27 to TRBJ2-7; 7 bases are shared with TRBD2. The CDR3 totals 15 residues. The V and J ends lost 5 bases and 0 bases, in that order; junction bases with no gene match: 7. CDR1 MNHEY and CDR2 SMNVEV come from the germline V gene (reference sequence). CDR3 sequence: CASSPHLAVSYEQYF. DNA of the CDR3: TGTGCCAGCAGTCCACACCTAGCGGTCTCCTACGAGCAGTACTTC.

This clonotype was seen a handful of times. This chain connects TRBV25-1 to TRBJ1-4, with D uncertain. Trimming shortened V by 7 bases and J by 0 bases, and 9 bases separated the two germline ends. The CDR3 covers 14 residues. Germline-derived CDR1 and CDR2 are MGHDK and SYGVNS. CDR3 residues: CASNLDTTNEKLFF. The CDR3 DNA sequence: TGTGCCAGCAATTTGGATACAACTAATGAAAAACTGTTTTTT.

Note on this clonotype: A much more abundant neighbour one base away suggests this may be a read error. V is TRBV2 and J is TRBJ1-6, with D unclear. Germline CDR1 SNHLY, CDR2 FYNNEI. This CDR3 region has 13 residues. CDR3 in DNA: TGTACCAGCCTCGAGGGTTCCAATTCACCCCTCCACTTT. This encodes CTSLEGSNSPLHF.

This clonotype occurred many times. For the CDR3, the DNA is TGCGCCAGCAGCCAAGAGAGACAGTCTGAAGCTTTCTTT. Its protein product is CASSQERQSEAFF. This chain joins TRBV4-3 and TRBJ1-1; TRBD1 might be the D (5 bases). V lost 0 bases, J lost 6 bases, and 8 bases lay in between. Germline loops: CDR1 LGHNA, CDR2 YSLEER. The CDR3 sequence is 13 residues long.

A few counts support this clonotype. The CDR3 DNA follows: TGCGCCAGCAGCCACCGGGACAGAAGCTCCTACGAGCAGTACTTC. It encodes CASSHRDRSSYEQYF. The chain uses TRBV4-1 and TRBJ2-7, with TRBD1 matching over 7 bases. V was clipped by 3 bases and J by 0 bases; unmatched bases: 5. This CDR3 is 15 amino acids long. Germline CDR1 is MGHRA and CDR2 is YSYEKL.

This clonotype has just a few counts. The rearrangement joins TRBV27 to TRBJ2-7; D uncertain. Looked up from germline, CDR1 is MNHEY and CDR2 is SMNVEV (reference sequence). Deletions cut 3 bases from V and 0 bases from J, with 9 bases between. This CDR3 spans 14 amino acids. CDR3 coding DNA: TGTGCCAGCAGTTTCGGAATCTCCTCCTACGAGCAGTACTTC. Protein sequence: CASSFGISSYEQYF.

At least ten counts were recorded for this clonotype. The chain carries TRBV3-1 and TRBJ2-4; 10 bases align to TRBD1. The germline CDR1 and CDR2 sequences are LGHDT and YNNKEL (reference sequence). V dropped 5 bases and J dropped 7; count of bases not matched to a gene: 5. The CDR3 is made up of 14 amino acids. Here the CDR3 reads CASSSGTGVNIQYF. DNA for the CDR3: TGTGCCAGCAGCTCCGGGACAGGGGTGAACATTCAGTACTTC.

Ten or more counts support this clonotype. This chain links TRBV6-1 with TRBJ2-2; perhaps TRBD2 as D (6 bases). The CDR3 contains 14 residues. The V end lost 8 bases, the J end lost 3 bases, and 13 bases lay between the germline ends. In germline, CDR1 is MNHNS, CDR2 SASEGT. CDR3 DNA sequence: TGTGCCAGCCAGGAGGGAAGTCACACCGGGGAGCTGTTTTTT. It translates to CASQEGSHTGELFF.

This clonotype was observed at least ten times. The gene calls are TRBV7-9 and TRBJ2-2; the match to TRBD1 covers 8 bases. In germline, CDR1 is SEHNR, CDR2 FQNEAQ (reference sequence). The CDR3 runs 15 residues. After removal of 5 bases from V and 7 bases from J, the junction contained 9 bases not matched to a gene. DNA of the CDR3: TGTGCCAGCAGCCACGGACAGGGATACTTCGGGGAGCTGTTTTTT. Its protein product is CASSHGQGYFGELFF.

This chain uses TRBV6-1 with TRBJ2-5, with a possible D match to TRBD2 (5 bases). The germline V gene encodes CDR1 MNHNS and CDR2 SASEGT. The V end was cut by 6 bases, the J end by 0 bases, with 11 bases between. CDR3 size: 14 residues. The CDR3 loop is CASRSPGNQETQYF. The DNA of the CDR3 is TGTGCCAGCAGGAGCCCGGGAAACCAAGAGACCCAGTACTTC.

This clonotype was seen many times. The chain recombines TRBV27 with TRBJ2-1, with D unclear. In germline, CDR1 is MNHEY, CDR2 SMNVEV (reference sequence). Trimming left V 2 bases short and J 9 bases short, with 11 bases between. The CDR3 spans 13 residues. This CDR3 is CASSLGVVGEQFF. CDR3 nucleotides: TGTGCCAGCAGTTTAGGGGTAGTCGGTGAGCAGTTCTTC.

Many counts were recorded for this clonotype. The V gene is TRBV29-1, the J gene TRBJ2-7; the D is unclear. Trimming shortened V by 0 bases and J by 5 bases, and 5 bases separated the two germline ends. The CDR3 loop spans 11 amino acids. Per germline, CDR1 SQVTM and CDR2 ANQGSEA. The chain's CDR3 is CSVEDPDEQYF. The CDR3 bases are TGCAGCGTTGAAGATCCAGACGAGCAGTACTTC.

The CDR3: CSALRQTLNYGYTF. DNA of the CDR3: TGCAGTGCTCTGCGACAGACGCTTAACTATGGCTACACCTTC. The chain couples TRBV20-1 to TRBJ1-2; possible D gene TRBD1, 5 bases. CDR3 length: 14 amino acids. Trimming stripped 5 bases from V and 1 base from J, with 14 bases between. CDR1 and CDR2 from the germline V gene are DFQATT and SNEGSKA (reference sequence).

Only a few counts were recorded for this clonotype. The chain has TRBV7-2 and TRBJ2-2; 9 bases are a match to TRBD1. Germline CDR1 is SGHTA and CDR2 is FQGNSA. The CDR3 consists of 16 residues. Unmatched junction bases numbered 4, after V lost 5 bases and J lost 0 bases. CDR3 in amino acids: CASSPGDRANTGELFF. As DNA, the CDR3 is TGTGCCAGCAGCCCCGGGGACAGGGCGAACACCGGGGAGCTGTTTTTT.

This clonotype was observed many times. The chain links TRBV10-3 to TRBJ2-3, with D tentatively TRBD1 (5 bases). Germline V gives CDR1 ENHRY, CDR2 SYGVKD. The CDR3 spans 18 residues. With 4 bases removed from V and 2 bases from J, the gap between germline ends came to 22 bases. The DNA of the CDR3 is TGTGCCATCAGTGGGACCGGACACCCGATAATATTCACAGATACGCAGTATTTT. Protein: CAISGTGHPIIFTDTQYF.

In its sample, this clonotype was seen many times. The V and J genes are TRBV6-2 or TRBV6-3 and TRBJ2-1, with TRBD1 identical over 8 bases. V was pared by 3 bases and J by 6 bases, with 13 bases of the junction left unmatched. Germline CDR1 is MNHEY and CDR2 is SVGEGT. The CDR3 consists of 17 residues. The DNA for the CDR3 is TGTGCCAGCAGTTATCGGAAGACAGGGGCCCTCTTCAATGAGCAGTTCTTC. This translates into CASSYRKTGALFNEQFF.

This clonotype has a count of ten or more. The chain employs TRBV12-3 or TRBV12-4 and TRBJ2-7; 8 bases are shared with TRBD2. This CDR3 region has 14 residues. The ends lost 5 bases at V and 0 bases at J; junction bases unmatched: 3. DNA for the CDR3: TGTGCCAGCAGTGTACTAGCGGTCTCCTACGAGCAGTACTTC. Residues: CASSVLAVSYEQYF.

This clonotype has a count of ten or more. CDR3 region: CASRASGRTDTQYF. The CDR3 bases are TGCGCCAGCAGGGCCAGCGGTCGCACAGATACGCAGTATTTT. This sequence joins TRBV5-1 and TRBJ2-3; the D gene is possibly TRBD2 (5 bases). V was pared by 5 bases and J by 1 base, with 11 bases between. The CDR3 contains 14 residues. Germline CDR1 SGHRS, CDR2 YFSETQ. The complete variable domain, with remaining parts taken from reference TRBV5-1 and TRBJ2-3, reads KAGVTQTPRYLIKTRGQQVTLSCSPISGHRSVSWYQQTPGQGLQFLFEYFSETQRNKGNFPGRFSGRQFSNSRSEMNVSTLELGDSALYLCASRASGRTDTQYFGPGTRLTVL.

This clonotype occurred a few times. This chain joins TRBV7-2 and TRBJ1-2; weak D call: TRBD1 (6 bases). The V and J ends lost 1 base and 7 bases respectively, with 13 bases between them. There are 14 residues in the CDR3. Germline lookup yields CDR1 SGHTA and CDR2 FQGNSA. DNA for the CDR3: TGTGCCAGCAGCTTAGATTTGGGGACACGTGGCTACACCTTC. It codes for CASSLDLGTRGYTF.

The table lists this clonotype with many counts. The chain employs TRBV12-5 and TRBJ2-3; no definite D call. The CDR3 extends over 14 amino acids. Germline V lookup: CDR1 LGHNT, CDR2 FRNRAP. The germline V and J ends were trimmed by 5 bases and 2 bases, with 11 bases remaining between them. The CDR3 DNA follows: TGTGCTAGTGGTCCCGGGTCCTTCACAGATACGCAGTATTTT. Translating gives CASGPGSFTDTQYF.

The genes are TRBV5-1 and TRBJ1-1; 8 nucleotides line up with TRBD1. Germline V CDR1 and CDR2: SGHRS, YFSETQ. V was clipped by 5 bases and J by 2 bases; unmatched bases: 11. CDR3 size: 16 residues. CDR3 sequence reads: CASRGAGGAGNTEAFF. The CDR3 DNA reads as TGCGCCAGCAGGGGGGCAGGGGGCGCGGGAAACACTGAAGCTTTCTTT.

This clonotype was observed a few times. The rearrangement uses TRBV4-3 and TRBJ2-2, with 14 positions matching TRBD2. This CDR3 is 19 amino acids long. The trim removed 1 base at V and 0 bases at J, leaving 4 bases unmatched. Germline CDR1 LGHNA, CDR2 YSLEER. The CDR3 DNA reads as TGCGCCAGCAGCCAAGGGACTAGCGGGGGGCCCGCGAACACCGGGGAGCTGTTTTTT. As protein: CASSQGTSGGPANTGELFF.